The table lists the clone carrying this T cell receptor (beta chain) with a few counts. Its specificity is not known. The study amplified TCR beta CDR3 regions using RNA transcripts. HTBI primers were employed in first-round RT-PCR, then a second-round multiplex PCR followed. TCRdb reanalysed the multiplex PCR reads using MiXCR and keeps one entry per CDR3 protein. Of roughly 700,000 distinct CDR3 sequences in the sample, 35% to 50% were seen once. This sample was taken from a study of Graves' ophthalmopathy and Graves' hyperthyroidism. The CDR3 runs to 15 residues. In germline, CDR1 is DFQATT, CDR2 SNEGSKA (reference sequence). V was trimmed by 3 bases and J by 0 bases, leaving 9 bases between them. Ophthalmopathy donors were characterized by moderate-to-severe activity, CAS of at least 3, NOSPECS of at least 4, and duration under 3 months. Pregnancy or lactation, uncontrolled infections and other autoimmune diseases were grounds for excluding patients. PBMCs were density-gradient isolated from around 11 ml fresh blood.

General study points: Detected in blood as well were most expanded thyroid clonotypes with frequency above 0.001.

The chain combines TRBV20-1 with TRBJ1-6, with D tentatively TRBD1 (5 bases). Sample: peripheral blood. This receptor was identified in an adult man with Graves' ophthalmopathy. In DNA, the CDR3 is TGCAGTGCTAGTGGGGGGATCTCCTATAATTCACCCCTCCACTTT. It is translated as CSASGGISYNSPLHF.